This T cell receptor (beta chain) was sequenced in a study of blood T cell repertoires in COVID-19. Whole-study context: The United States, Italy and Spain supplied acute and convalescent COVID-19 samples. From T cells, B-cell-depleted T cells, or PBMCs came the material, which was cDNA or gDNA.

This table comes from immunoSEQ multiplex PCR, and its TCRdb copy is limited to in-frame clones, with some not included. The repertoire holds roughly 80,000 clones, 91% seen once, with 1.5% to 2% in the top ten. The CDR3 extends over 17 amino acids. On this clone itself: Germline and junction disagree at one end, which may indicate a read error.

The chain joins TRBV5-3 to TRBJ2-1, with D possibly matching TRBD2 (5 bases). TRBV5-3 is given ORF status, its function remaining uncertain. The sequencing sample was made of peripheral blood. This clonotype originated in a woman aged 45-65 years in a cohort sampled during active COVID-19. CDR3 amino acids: CHWVPLGGRKPYNEQFF. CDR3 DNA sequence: TGCCACTGGGTCCCGTTGGGCGGGCGGAAACCCTACAATGAGCAGTTCTTC.